This entry features one T cell receptor beta chain sequence. These data are taken from a study of T cells after somatic rescue of genetic block. This table comes from immunoSEQ multiplex PCR, and its TCRdb copy is limited to in-frame clones, with some not included. The sample yields about 67,000 clones, about 92% seen once. Input material: peripheral blood mononuclear cells (PBMCs). This TCR came from a man aged 35-49 years.

In nucleotides, the CDR3 is TGCGCCAGCAGCCAAGTGGTAACTAGAATTTTGGAGACCCAGTACTTC. This encodes CASSQVVTRILETQYF. The genes are TRBV4-1 and TRBJ2-5; the D gene is possibly TRBD2 (5 bases). The CDR3 has 16 amino acids. Deletions cut 1 base from V and 5 bases from J, with 17 bases between. CDR1 is MGHRA, CDR2 YSYEKL, per germline.